Given below is one T cell receptor (beta chain) in context. Its antigen is unidentified. The sample is drawn from a study of graft-versus-host responses after intestinal transplantation. Study-level background: All recipients were given anti-thymocyte globulin induction, and tacrolimus and steroids were then administered for around three years.

Produced via immunoSEQ multiplex PCR; TCRdb's table is partial and in-frame only. The sample carries around 110,000 clones, 90% recorded once. Looked up from germline, CDR1 is SGHTA and CDR2 is FQGNSA. The CDR3 contains 13 residues. Trimming stripped 4 bases from V and 4 bases from J, with 8 bases between. Findings and limits, study-wide: GvH clones surfaced in recipient marrow, some emerging earlier in ileum or blood. Early after transplant, HvG clones declined as circulating GvH clones peaked.

The receptor was derived from a human donor who received an intestinal transplant. Sequencing used unstimulated CD4+ T cells sorted from spleen or lymph node cells, obtained before intestinal transplant. The chain recombines TRBV7-2 with TRBJ2-1, with a possible D match to TRBD2 (6 bases). In nucleotides, the CDR3 is TGTGCCAGCAGCTCTGGGAGGTACAATGAGCAGTTCTTC. This codes for CASSSGRYNEQFF. Full variable domain (missing parts from reference TRBV7-2 and TRBJ2-1): GAGVSQSPSNKVTEKGKDVELRCDPISGHTALYWYRQSLGQGLEFLIYFQGNSAPDKSGLPSDRFSAERTGGSVSTLTIQRTQQEDSAVYLCASSSGRYNEQFFGPGTRLTVL.